One and the same sample provided the 26 T cell receptor beta chains below, sequenced in a study of blood T cell repertoires in COVID-19. Produced via immunoSEQ multiplex PCR; TCRdb's table is partial and in-frame only. Of about 90,000 clones in the sample, 90% were seen once. Sequencing used peripheral blood. Receptor source: a man aged 50 to 60 with acute or convalescent COVID-19.

The rearrangement links TRBV5-5 to TRBJ1-2; D not resolved. V was cut by 4 bases and J by 8 bases, with 12 bases left in between. CDR3 length: 12 residues. Germline V gene data show CDR1 as SGHKS and CDR2 as YYEKEE (reference sequence). The CDR3 nucleotides read TGTGCCAGCAGCCTCTTGAGTTACGGCTACACCTTC. Its translation is CASSLLSYGYTF.

This chain uses TRBV6-1 with TRBJ2-5, with 8 bases that match TRBD2. Trimming at V came to 3 bases and at J to 5 bases, leaving 11 bases not matched to a gene. This CDR3 has 16 amino acids. Per the germline V gene, CDR1 is MNHNS and CDR2 is SASEGT. The CDR3 is CASSDVGGGRWETQYF. The CDR3 nucleotides read TGTGCCAGCAGTGACGTCGGGGGGGGGCGCTGGGAGACCCAGTACTTC.

J is TRBJ2-2 and V is TRBV19, with a weak D call TRBD2 (7 bases). V lost 11 bases and J 2 bases, leaving 21 bases between the germline ends. The germline CDR1 and CDR2 sequences are LNHDA and SQIVND (reference sequence). The CDR3 contains 16 residues. CDR3 nucleotide sequence: TGTGCCCGTCGGGGGGCGGGGGACTCCAACACCGGGGAGCTGTTTTTT. Protein sequence: CARRGAGDSNTGELFF.

The sample holds one count of this clone. The rearrangement joins TRBV6-5 to TRBJ2-7; 9 positions match TRBD1. This CDR3 region has 15 residues. Germline loops: CDR1 MNHEY, CDR2 SVGAGI. Trimming at V came to 5 bases and at J to 2 bases, leaving 7 bases not matched to a gene. The CDR3 loop is CASSKTGGGTYEQYF. CDR3 bases: TGTGCCAGCAGTAAGACAGGGGGAGGGACCTACGAGCAGTACTTC.

V and J are TRBV7-9 and TRBJ2-7; unclear D gene. The CDR3 has 14 residues. CDR1 SEHNR and CDR2 FQNEAQ come from the germline V gene (reference sequence). The V and J ends lost 4 bases and 2 bases respectively, with 12 bases between them. The CDR3 DNA reads TGTGCCAGCAGCTCTTCAACTTCACCCTACGAGCAGTACTTC. Translation: CASSSSTSPYEQYF. Full variable domain (outside the CDR3, taken from reference TRBV7-9 and TRBJ2-7): DTGVSQNPRHKITKRGQNVTFRCDPISEHNRLYWYRQTLGQGPEFLTYFQNEAQLEKSRLLSDRFSAERPKGSFSTLEIQRTEQGDSAMYLCASSSSTSPYEQYFGPGTRLTVT.

The J gene is TRBJ2-7, the V gene TRBV7-9; 7 bases fit TRBD1. CDR1 is SEHNR, CDR2 FQNEAQ, per germline (reference sequence). This CDR3 is 13 amino acids long. J lost 6 bases, V lost 5 bases, and 7 bases had no gene match. The CDR3 coding sequence is TGTGCCAGCAGCCCCCGGGACAGCCTCGAGCAGTACTTC. Amino acids: CASSPRDSLEQYF.

CDR3 amino acids: CASIAGGPRSYNEQFF. The CDR3 coding sequence is TGTGCCAGTATAGCGGGAGGGCCTCGGTCCTACAATGAGCAGTTCTTC. The rearrangement links TRBV19 to TRBJ2-1; 11 bases line up with TRBD2. The germline V gene has CDR1 LNHDA and CDR2 SQIVND (reference sequence). The CDR3 extends over 16 amino acids. With V trimmed by 7 bases and J by 1 base, 6 bases remained unmatched.

The CDR3 protein is CSVVLAGGRSYNEQFF. In DNA form, the CDR3 reads TGCAGCGTTGTCCTAGCGGGAGGTCGCTCCTACAATGAGCAGTTCTTC. This chain joins TRBV29-1 and TRBJ2-1; 11 positions agree with TRBD2. The germline V gene has CDR1 SQVTM and CDR2 ANQGSEA. Losses at the gene ends were 4 bases for V and 0 bases for J; bases not matched to a gene: 5. The CDR3 is 16 residues long.

The rearrangement joins TRBV7-8 to TRBJ2-5; no reliable D call. Germline values: CDR1 SGHVS, CDR2 FQNEAQ. The V and J ends lost 2 bases and 5 bases respectively, with 15 bases between them. The CDR3 extends over 15 amino acids. The CDR3 coding sequence is TGTGCCAGCAGCTTAATGGCCCGTGCGGAGGAGACCCAGTACTTC. It encodes CASSLMARAEETQYF.

This sequence joins TRBV7-6 and TRBJ1-1; TRBD1 is a possible D gene (6 bases). This CDR3 has 15 residues. Germline V gene lookup returns CDR1 SGHVS and CDR2 FNYEAQ. V was clipped by 5 bases and J by 4 bases, with 17 bases between them. The CDR3 loop is CASSPSGQGTTEAFF. CDR3 nucleotides: TGTGCCAGCAGCCCCAGTGGGCAGGGGACCACTGAAGCTTTCTTT.

The gene calls are TRBV6-2 or TRBV6-3 and TRBJ1-1; D might be TRBD1 (5 bases). Germline CDR1 and CDR2: MNHEY and SVGEGT. CDR3 size: 11 residues. V lost 5 bases to trimming and J lost 7 bases, with 8 bases between them. The CDR3 region has the DNA TGTGCCAGCAGTCGGACACTTGAAGCTTTCTTT. Residues: CASSRTLEAFF.

The CDR3 spells CASSQETGGNRGYTF. The DNA of the CDR3 is TGTGCCAGCAGCCAGGAGACAGGGGGGAATAGGGGCTACACCTTC. The chain carries TRBV3-1 (or the pseudogene TRBV3-2) and TRBJ1-2, with 9 bases aligning to TRBD1. The length of the CDR3 is 15 residues. V lost 3 bases, J lost 8 bases, and 10 bases stayed unmatched. Per the germline V gene, CDR1 is LGHDT and CDR2 is YNNKEL (reference sequence).

V is TRBV7-2 and J is TRBJ2-1; no definite D call. Trimming removed 4 bases at V and 3 bases at J, with 10 bases between. The V gene's germline CDR1 is SGHTA and CDR2 FQGNSA. This CDR3 has 14 residues. The CDR3: CASSYGQIYNEQFF. The CDR3 DNA sequence: TGTGCCAGCAGCTATGGGCAGATCTACAATGAGCAGTTCTTC.

J is TRBJ1-5 and V is TRBV4-2; D is undetermined. The V gene's germline CDR1 is LGHNA and CDR2 YNFKEQ. The CDR3 covers 13 residues. The germline V and J ends were trimmed by 4 bases and 8 bases, with 12 bases remaining between them. CDR3 region: CASSLLHREPQHF. CDR3 nucleotides: TGTGCCAGCAGCCTGCTCCACCGGGAGCCCCAGCATTTT.

This sequence joins TRBV3-1 (or the pseudogene TRBV3-2) and TRBJ2-3; 7 bases agree with TRBD1. This CDR3 contains 17 residues. V dropped 4 bases and J dropped 2; count of bases not matched to a gene: 12. Germline V gene lookup returns CDR1 LGHDT and CDR2 YNNKEL (reference sequence). For the CDR3, the DNA is TGTGCCAGCAGCCTGGGACAGAGAAGTCTTTCCACAGATACGCAGTATTTT. Protein product: CASSLGQRSLSTDTQYF.

This chain uses TRBV19 with TRBJ2-7; tentative D call: TRBD1 (6 bases). The germline V gene encodes CDR1 LNHDA and CDR2 SQIVND (reference sequence). This CDR3 has 16 amino acids. In DNA, the CDR3 is TGTGCGTCTGGGACACCGTTCAGCCAGAGCTCCTACGAGCAGTACTTC. It specifies CASGTPFSQSSYEQYF. The full variable domain, in which reference TRBV19 and TRBJ2-7 provide the parts outside the CDR3, is DGGITQSPKYLFRKEGQNVTLSCEQNLNHDAMYWYRQDPGQGLRLIYYSQIVNDFQKGDIAEGYSVSREKKESFPLTVTSAQKNPTAFYLCASGTPFSQSSYEQYFGPGTRLTVT.

The V call is TRBV5-5, the J call TRBJ1-1; possibly TRBD1 for D (5 bases). Trimming shortened V by 0 bases and J by 8 bases, and 14 bases separated the two germline ends. The length of the CDR3 is 14 residues. Germline loops: CDR1 SGHKS, CDR2 YYEKEE (reference sequence). The CDR3 nucleotides are TGTGCCAGCAGCTTGGTCAAGGGGAAAGGGGAAGCTTTCTTT. Amino acids: CASSLVKGKGEAFF.

The chain uses TRBV2 and TRBJ1-1; D gene uncertain. The CDR3 is 13 amino acids. CDR1 and CDR2 (germline): SNHLY, FYNNEI. The V gene lost 3 bases and the J gene lost 0 bases, with 5 bases spanning the gap. Here the CDR3 DNA reads TGTGCCAGCAGTGATGGGCTGAACACTGAAGCTTTCTTT. This codes for CASSDGLNTEAFF.

The chain's CDR3 is CASSIRTGGYGYTF. In nucleotides, the CDR3 is TGTGCCAGTAGTATCCGGACAGGGGGGTATGGCTACACCTTC. The chain recombines TRBV19 with TRBJ1-2; TRBD1 agrees at 10 bases. The germline CDR1 and CDR2 sequences are LNHDA and SQIVND (reference sequence). This CDR3 region has 14 residues. V shed 3 bases and J 5 bases; nucleotides not matched to a gene: 3.

This clone was detected only a few times. CDR3 residues: CASSSPPGAGELFF. The CDR3 DNA reads as TGTGCCAGCAGCTCCCCCCCGGGAGCCGGGGAGCTGTTTTTT. This rearrangement joins TRBV11-3 to TRBJ2-2, with D perhaps TRBD2 (6 bases). This CDR3 region has 14 residues. Trimming took 4 bases from V and 6 from J, leaving 12 bases between them. Per germline, CDR1 SGHNT and CDR2 YENEEA.

The chain recombines TRBV15 with TRBJ2-5; D uncertain. From germline, CDR1 is LNHNV and CDR2 YYDKDF (reference sequence). The CDR3 loop spans 15 amino acids. V was trimmed by 0 bases and J by 5 bases, leaving 13 bases between them. CDR3 DNA sequence: TGTGCCACCAGCAGAGATTACAGCCCTCGGGAGACCCAGTACTTC. Translated: CATSRDYSPRETQYF.

The J gene is TRBJ1-2, the V gene TRBV5-1; D perhaps matches TRBD1 (6 bases). Germline CDR1 is SGHRS and CDR2 is YFSETQ. The CDR3 has 15 residues. V was cut by 2 bases and J by 4 bases, with 15 bases left in between. The CDR3 loop reads CASSLGQQRLYGYTF. Here the CDR3 DNA reads TGCGCCAGCAGCTTAGGACAGCAAAGACTCTATGGCTACACCTTC.

The chain links TRBV23-1 to TRBJ1-2, with 7 bases matching TRBD1. TRBV23-1 is an open reading frame whose function is uncertain. The CDR3 totals 18 residues. The V segment lost 3 bases and the J segment 0 bases; nucleotides outside the gene matches: 13. DNA of the CDR3: TGCGCCAGCAGTCAGAACAGGGGTCTGACCGGATCTAACTATGGCTACACCTTC. Residues: CASSQNRGLTGSNYGYTF.

This sequence joins TRBV12-3 or TRBV12-4 and TRBJ1-2, with D perhaps TRBD1 (5 bases). Trimming pared 6 bases from V and 2 bases from J, leaving 10 bases between. This CDR3 comprises 13 residues. The CDR3 sequence is CASSQQANYGYTF. The DNA of the CDR3 is TGTGCCAGCAGCCAACAGGCGAACTATGGCTACACCTTC.

The gene calls are TRBV11-2 and TRBJ2-5; 7 positions match TRBD1. V dropped 1 base and J dropped 5; count of bases not matched to a gene: 7. Germline V gives CDR1 SGHAT, CDR2 FQNNGV. This CDR3 is 15 amino acids long. CDR3 region: CASSLAEDRPETQYF. CDR3 DNA: TGTGCCAGCAGCTTAGCGGAGGACAGGCCGGAGACCCAGTACTTC.

This clone has just one count. The V gene is TRBV19, the J gene TRBJ1-1; D perhaps matches TRBD1 (6 bases). The ends were cut back, 6 bases at V and 0 bases at J, with 20 bases in the middle. The CDR3 covers 17 residues. Germline V gene lookup returns CDR1 LNHDA and CDR2 SQIVND (reference sequence). Here the CDR3 DNA reads TGTGCCAGTAGCCCCATGGGGGCGGGGGGCTTGAACACTGAAGCTTTCTTT. This translates into CASSPMGAGGLNTEAFF.